This TCR beta chain was profiled in a study of blood T cell repertoires in COVID-19. At the level of the study: The United States, Italy and Spain provided the acute and convalescent COVID-19 samples. T cells, B-cell-depleted T cells, or PBMCs supplied cDNA or gDNA.

CDR1 and CDR2 (germline): SGHAT, FQDESV (reference sequence). The length of the CDR3 is 15 residues. V gave up 4 bases and J gave up 7 bases; unmatched junction bases: 5. This clone has a handful of counts. As originally analysed: The authors estimated nucleated cell counts from reference gene primer amplification. Libraries were prepared by immunoSEQ multiplex PCR; TCRdb keeps only in-frame clonotypes and omits some of them. For V, J and clone size, that table is used; D and trimming come from the DNA. Among tens of thousands of clones listed, 85% were seen once. The source of this sequence is a human donor in a cohort sampled during active COVID-19. The sequenced sample consisted of peripheral blood. The chain joins TRBV11-1 to TRBJ2-5; 14 bases are a match to TRBD2. DNA for the CDR3: TGTGCCAGCAGCTACGAGACTAGCGGGAGGGGGACCCAGTACTTC. Encoded protein: CASSYETSGRGTQYF.